These 21 T cell receptor beta chains share one sample of origin, sequenced in a study of tissue T cells after allogeneic stem cell transplantation (dated by TCRdb to the early 2020s). Library preparation was by the immunoSEQ multiplex PCR assay. The immuneACCESS repertoire file appears here via TCRdb, limited to in-frame rearrangements. These files lack a portion of the clones; in checked studies, under half of the deficit traces to unresolved V genes, and the cause of the others is not known. The sample table records roughly 1,700 clones; 35% to 60% of these occur just once. Less than 25% of the sample comes from the top ten. The time point tag for this specimen amounts to: mouse harvest day 14 after allogeneic transplant. Each mouse graft, delivered by tail vein injection, combined 10^6 splenic CD5+ T cells with 10^7 T-cell-depleted bone marrow cells. The sequenced material came from lymph node tissue. These receptor sequences come from a female BALB/c mouse given C57BL/6 T cells with graft-versus-host disease after an allogeneic hematopoietic cell transplant.

About this clone: Mouse names are used for the genes. The CDR3 end lies 1 residue beyond the end of the read and is filled in from the germline J gene. V usage is TRBV16 and J usage is TRBJ2-5; TRBD1 or TRBD2 may be the D gene (5 bases each). Germline values: CDR1 SGHSA, CDR2 FRNQAP. The CDR3 runs to 14 residues. The ends were cut back, 3 bases at V and 1 base at J, with 8 bases in the middle. CDR3 region: CASSFGGYQDTQYF. Incomplete CDR3 DNA: TGTGCAAGCAGCTTCGGGGGTTACCAAGACACCCAGTAC. The full variable domain, with the rest looked up from reference TRBV16 and TRBJ2-5, is NAGVIQTPRHKVTGKGQEATLWCEPISGHSAVFWYRQTIVQGLEFLTYFRNQAPIDDSGMPKERFSAQMPNQSHSTLKIQSTQPQDSAVYLCASSFGGYQDTQYFGPGTRLLVL.

On this clone itself: The germline and genes are mouse ones. The CDR3 end is not reached by the read, which stops 1 residue before it; the germline J gene fills it in. The chain uses TRBV26 and TRBJ2-5; no clear D gene. The V and J ends lost 8 bases and 0 bases respectively, with 12 bases between them. This CDR3 contains 14 residues. Looked up from germline, CDR1 is KGHPV and CDR2 is FQNQEV (reference sequence). The DNA read from the CDR3 is TGTGCCAGCGGTAAAGCCTTTAACCAAGACACCCAGTAC. As protein: CASGKAFNQDTQY. The full CDR3 is CASGKAFNQDTQYF. Complete variable domain (other parts from reference TRBV26 and TRBJ2-5): NSKVIQTPRYLVKGQGQKAKMRCIPEKGHPVVFWYQQNKNNEFKFLINFQNQEVLQQIDMTEKRFSAECPSNSPCSLEIQSSEAGDSALYLCASGKAFNQDTQYFGPGTRLLVL.

Comment on this clone: Mouse gene names apply. The read ends 1 residue before the CDR3 terminus; that terminus is restored from the germline J gene. This rearrangement joins TRBV26 to TRBJ2-7; TRBD2 matches at 9 bases. Germline V gene data show CDR1 as KGHPV and CDR2 as FQNQEV (reference sequence). CDR3 size: 14 residues. The trim removed 2 bases at V and 4 bases at J, leaving 3 bases unmatched. Partial CDR3 DNA: TGTGCCAGCAGTCTGGGGACTGGGTCTTATGAACAGTAC. As protein: CASSLGTGSYEQY. The whole CDR3 region reads CASSLGTGSYEQYF.

This clone turned up a few times. The gene names here belong to mouse. The read gets to within 1 residue of the CDR3 end, and the germline J gene fills in the rest. The V call is TRBV13-3, the J call TRBJ2-7, with D perhaps matching TRBD1 (6 bases). CDR3 size: 13 residues. Per the germline V gene, CDR1 is NNHDY and CDR2 is SYVADS. V shed 2 bases and J shed 4 bases, with 10 bases lying between them. CDR3 sequence reads: CASSDRGAYEQYF. Incomplete CDR3 DNA: TGTGCCAGCAGTGACAGGGGCGCTTATGAACAGTAC.

A few counts support this clone. The genes are named according to mouse. The sequenced fragment ends 1 residue before the CDR3 boundary, so the rest is inferred from the germline J gene. V and J are TRBV3 and TRBJ2-4, with D perhaps TRBD1 (6 bases). CDR3 length: 14 residues. V shed 3 bases and J shed 3 bases, with 10 bases lying between them. Germline lookup yields CDR1 SNHLY and CDR2 FYNGKV (reference sequence). The CDR3 DNA, read in part, is TGTGCCAGCAGCTTTCCGGGACAACAAAACACCTTGTAC. Amino acid sequence: CASSFPGQQNTLY. The entire CDR3 is CASSFPGQQNTLYF.

Points on this clone: The genes are named according to mouse. The read is 1 residue too short to cover the CDR3 end, so that end is filled in from the germline J gene. This chain links TRBV5 with TRBJ2-3, with TRBD1 matching over 10 bases. Trimming removed 1 base from V and 4 bases from J; junction bases left unmatched: 2. The germline CDR1 and CDR2 sequences are LGHNA and YNLKQL (reference sequence). The CDR3 spans 15 residues. The CDR3 bases that were read are TGTGCCAGCAGCCAAGCGGGACAGGGGACAGAAACGCTGTAT. Protein: CASSQAGQGTETLY. The full CDR3 protein reads CASSQAGQGTETLYF.

A word on this clone: The gene symbols are mouse symbols. The CDR3 is cut off 1 residue early in the read; its end comes from the germline J gene. The chain couples TRBV26 to TRBJ1-2, with 8 bases that match TRBD1. Germline V lookup: CDR1 KGHPV, CDR2 FQNQEV (reference sequence). The J segment lost 2 bases and the V segment lost 0 bases, leaving 2 bases of the junction unmatched. The CDR3 runs 15 residues. CDR3 residues: CASSLSHRGNSDYTF. Incomplete CDR3 DNA: TGTGCCAGCAGTCTGTCGCACAGGGGGAACTCCGACTACACC.

As regards this clone: Mouse names are used for the genes. Sequencing ends 1 residue short of the CDR3 end; the germline J gene provides the rest. The chain combines TRBV13-2 with TRBJ2-2; 7 nucleotides align to TRBD2. With 7 bases clipped from V and 0 bases from J, the junction kept 6 bases outside the gene matches. Germline CDR1 is NNHNN and CDR2 is SYGAGS (reference sequence). This CDR3 region has 15 residues. Incomplete CDR3 DNA: TGTGCCAGCAGTGCTCTGGGGGCAAACACCGGGCAGCTCTAC. Amino acids: CASSALGANTGQLY. The complete CDR3 reads CASSALGANTGQLYF.

In this sample, this clone is medium-sized. These gene names are mouse names. Sequencing ends 1 residue short of the CDR3 end; the germline J gene provides the rest. The chain combines TRBV26 with TRBJ2-7; possibly TRBD1 or TRBD2 for D (6 bases each). Germline V gene lookup returns CDR1 KGHPV and CDR2 FQNQEV (reference sequence). This CDR3 comprises 12 residues. V was cut by 6 bases and J by 3 bases, with 9 bases left in between. The CDR3 sequence is CASSGGFYEQYF. CDR3 DNA, as far as it was read: TGTGCCAGCAGCGGGGGCTTCTATGAACAGTAC. Variable domain in full (rest from reference TRBV26 and TRBJ2-7): NSKVIQTPRYLVKGQGQKAKMRCIPEKGHPVVFWYQQNKNNEFKFLINFQNQEVLQQIDMTEKRFSAECPSNSPCSLEIQSSEAGDSALYLCASSGGFYEQYFGPGTRLTVL.

By sample share, this clone is large (0.1 to 1%). Gene names refer to mouse genes. Read data end 1 residue before the CDR3 end; the end is taken from the germline J gene. The genes are TRBV29 and TRBJ1-1; 7 bases map to TRBD1. With V trimmed by 3 bases and J by 1 base, 2 bases remained unmatched. CDR1 is MSHET, CDR2 SYDVDS, per germline. CDR3 length equals 14 residues. The CDR3 sequence is CASSFRDRNTEVFF. CDR3 bases read: TGTGCTAGCAGTTTCCGGGACAGAAACACAGAAGTCTTC.

Turning to this clone: Genes and germline are mouse. With the read ending 1 residue before the CDR3 end, the germline J gene is used to fill in that end. The gene calls are TRBV26 and TRBJ2-1; D not certain. The germline V and J ends were trimmed by 4 bases and 0 bases, with 7 bases remaining between them. The CDR3 totals 14 residues. CDR1 is KGHPV, CDR2 FQNQEV, per germline (reference sequence). The CDR3 protein is CASSRQNNYAEQFF. CDR3 DNA (partial): TGTGCCAGCAGTCGGCAGAATAACTATGCTGAGCAGTTC.

On this clone itself: Genes and germline come from the mouse. The DNA ends 1 residue before the CDR3 does, and the rest of the CDR3 is filled in from the germline J gene. V usage is TRBV12-2 and J usage is TRBJ2-7, with 8 bases fitting TRBD2. Germline V gene sequence: CDR1 SGHLS, CDR2 HYDKME. This CDR3 comprises 12 residues. J gave up 4 bases and V 3 bases, and 1 base lay outside the gene matches. CDR3 DNA (partial): TGTGCCAGCTCTAGACTGGGGTATGAACAGTAC. Its protein product is CASSRLGYEQY. The full CDR3 protein is CASSRLGYEQYF.

Of note for this clone: The gene names here belong to mouse. Read data end 1 residue before the CDR3 end; the end is taken from the germline J gene. V and J are TRBV1 and TRBJ1-1; D is unresolved. Per germline, CDR1 NSQYPW and CDR2 LRSPGD (reference sequence). The V gene lost 1 base and the J gene lost 3 bases, with 3 bases spanning the gap. The CDR3 has 12 residues. The CDR3 DNA, read in part, is TGCACCTGCAGTGCAGTAGACACAGAAGTCTTC. Translating gives CTCSAVDTEVF. The CDR3 reads in full as CTCSAVDTEVFF.

This clone ranks as large (0.1 to 1%). Gene labels here are mouse ones. Read data end 1 residue before the CDR3 end; the end is taken from the germline J gene. J is TRBJ2-7 and V is TRBV12-1; 14 bases fit TRBD2. Germline CDR1 and CDR2: SGHSN and HYEKVE. The CDR3 runs 15 residues. With 0 bases clipped from V and 6 bases from J, the junction kept 3 bases outside the gene matches. The CDR3 sequence is CASSLRDWGGFEQYF. The sequenced CDR3 bases are TGTGCCAGCTCTCTCAGGGACTGGGGGGGCTTTGAACAGTAC.

A word on this clone: Each gene name is a mouse one. The CDR3 DNA, read in part, is TGTGCCAGCAGGCTGGTTAGGGAACAGTAC. It is translated as CASRLVREQY. The CDR3, in full, reads CASRLVREQYF. J is TRBJ2-7 and V is TRBV26; no clear D gene. The CDR3 is cut off 1 residue early in the read; its end comes from the germline J gene. The length of the CDR3 is 11 residues. Per germline, CDR1 KGHPV and CDR2 FQNQEV (reference sequence). With 6 bases removed from V and 7 bases from J, the gap between germline ends came to 10 bases.

As for this clone: Gene and germline names: mouse. The CDR3 goes on 1 residue after the read ends, and that part is filled in from the germline J gene. The chain recombines TRBV2 with TRBJ1-1; D is unclear. The CDR3 is 13 amino acids. V lost 5 bases and J lost 0, with 7 bases in between. Per the germline V gene, CDR1 is LGHNA and CDR2 is YSYQKL. The CDR3 loop is CASSVNANTEVFF. Partial CDR3 DNA: TGTGCCAGCAGCGTGAATGCAAACACAGAAGTCTTC.

A note on this clone: The genes are named according to mouse. The read terminates 1 residue ahead of where the CDR3 ends, so the germline J gene completes it. V gene TRBV3 combines with J gene TRBJ2-7, with 7 bases matching TRBD2. The CDR3 runs to 13 residues. The germline V gene has CDR1 SNHLY and CDR2 FYNGKV (reference sequence). The junction had 5 bases not matched to a gene; V was cut back by 5 bases and J by 4 bases. The sequenced part of the CDR3 DNA is TGTGCCAGCAGCCTAGTGGGGGGTTATGAACAGTAC. Encoded protein: CASSLVGGYEQY. The whole CDR3 region reads CASSLVGGYEQYF.

Of note for this clone: These gene names are mouse names. The read gets to within 1 residue of the CDR3 end, and the germline J gene fills in the rest. The V and J genes are TRBV19 and TRBJ1-2, with 7 bases lining up with TRBD1. Unmatched junction bases numbered 2, after V lost 0 bases and J lost 0 bases. Germline CDR1 reads FNHDT; CDR2 reads SITEND (reference sequence). The CDR3 covers 15 residues. The CDR3 sequence is CASSIAGQTNSDYTF. The part of the CDR3 DNA that was read is TGTGCCAGCAGTATAGCGGGACAGACAAACTCCGACTACACC. Variable domain in full (rest from reference TRBV19 and TRBJ1-2): GGIITQTPKFLIGQEGQKLTLKCQQNFNHDTMYWYRQDSGKGLRLIYYSITENDLQKGDLSEGYDASREKKSSFSLTVTSAQKNEMAVFLCASSIAGQTNSDYTFGSGTRLLVI.

Details on this clone: Any gene name here is a mouse gene name. The CDR3 end is not reached by the read, which stops 1 residue before it; the germline J gene fills it in. The rearrangement uses TRBV15 and TRBJ2-7; D assignment may be TRBD1 or TRBD2 (6 bases each). The ends were cut back, 1 base at V and 1 base at J, with 11 bases in the middle. This CDR3 spans 15 amino acids. Per the germline V gene, CDR1 is SGHND and CDR2 is FRSKSL. This CDR3 is CASSLGAGASYEQYF. CDR3 DNA (partial): TGTGCCAGCAGTTTAGGGGCGGGGGCTTCCTATGAACAGTAC.

By share, this clone ranks as large. Germline and genes here are mouse. The CDR3 is cut off 1 residue early in the read; its end comes from the germline J gene. The V call is TRBV3, the J call TRBJ2-7; 8 bases align to TRBD2. The CDR3 contains 15 residues. Germline V gene data show CDR1 as SNHLY and CDR2 as FYNGKV (reference sequence). J gave up 0 bases and V 2 bases, and 3 bases lay outside the gene matches. The CDR3 sequence: CASSLSGTGSYEQYF. The CDR3 bases that were read are TGTGCCAGCAGCTTATCCGGGACTGGCTCCTATGAACAGTAC.

Notes on this clone: The gene names here belong to mouse. The CDR3 end is not reached by the read, which stops 1 residue before it; the germline J gene fills it in. The rearrangement uses TRBV26 and TRBJ2-3; D gene unclear. From germline, CDR1 is KGHPV and CDR2 FQNQEV (reference sequence). This CDR3 spans 14 amino acids. V gave up 2 bases and J gave up 3 bases, with 9 bases separating them. The CDR3 is CASSLGSGAETLYF. The covered CDR3 bases are TGTGCCAGCAGTCTGGGGTCGGGGGCAGAAACGCTGTAT.